Shown below are 30 T cell receptor beta chains from a single sample sequenced in a study of cytomegalovirus exposure and HLA in healthy donors. 60 Vbeta and 13 Jbeta primers were used in PCR. Only in-frame clones appear in the TCRdb table, and some are missing; sequencing was by immunoSEQ multiplex PCR. The listing records about 120,000 clones. Sequencing was performed on PBMCs. The origin of the receptors is a man aged 30 to 39 in good health and CMV-seronegative.

CDR3 loop: CASSPGLNTGELFF. CDR3 DNA sequence: TGTGCCAGCAGCCCCGGACTGAACACCGGGGAGCTGTTTTTT. V is TRBV7-9 and J is TRBJ2-2; D is perhaps TRBD2 (5 bases). Trimming stripped 5 bases from V and 1 base from J, with 8 bases between. Germline-derived CDR1 and CDR2 are SEHNR and FQNEAQ (reference sequence). The CDR3 is 14 residues long.

The rearrangement links TRBV21-1 to TRBJ1-2; no DNA check was done on the table's D call, TRBD1. TRBV21-1 is flagged as a pseudogene. The CDR3 runs 15 residues. The CDR3 reads CASSKLEGAYYGYTF. CDR3 nucleotides: TGTGCCAGCAGCAAATTAGAGGGGGCTTACTATGGCTACACCTTC.

V and J are TRBV5-4 and TRBJ1-3; 10 nucleotides match TRBD1. V lost 3 bases to trimming and J lost 0 bases; unmatched junction nucleotides: 3. There are 16 residues in the CDR3. CDR1 is SGHNT, CDR2 YYREEE, per germline (reference sequence). CDR3 in amino acids: CASSWGQGSSGNTIYF. The CDR3 DNA reads TGTGCCAGCAGCTGGGGACAGGGGAGCTCTGGAAACACCATATATTTT.

The CDR3 nucleotides read TGTGCCAGCAGTTGGACAGGGGGGTTGAGAAAACTGTTTTTT. Translated, it gives CASSWTGGLRKLFF. The J gene is TRBJ1-4, the V gene TRBV28; 10 bases are shared with TRBD1. The CDR3 consists of 14 residues. Germline CDR1 is MDHEN and CDR2 is SYDVKM. The junction had 6 bases not matched to a gene; V was cut back by 4 bases and J by 10 bases. The full variable domain, with the rest looked up from reference TRBV28 and TRBJ1-4, is DVKVTQSSRYLVKRTGEKVFLECVQDMDHENMFWYRQDPGLGLRLIYFSYDVKMKEKGDIPEGYSVSREKKERFSLILESASTNQTSMYLCASSWTGGLRKLFFGSGTQLSVL.

The CDR3 sequence is CASRPGTGYNEQFF. CDR3 bases: TGTGCCAGCAGGCCCGGGACAGGCTACAATGAGCAGTTCTTC. The chain uses TRBV28 and TRBJ2-1, with 8 bases that match TRBD1. J was trimmed by 3 bases and V by 6 bases; bases with no gene match: 4. The length of the CDR3 is 14 residues. CDR1 is MDHEN, CDR2 SYDVKM, per germline.

V and J are TRBV7-6 and TRBJ2-2; 9 positions match TRBD1. The CDR3 consists of 13 residues. The ends lost 5 bases at V and 6 bases at J; junction bases unmatched: 1. In germline, CDR1 is SGHVS, CDR2 FNYEAQ. CDR3 sequence: CASSGQGSGELFF. The CDR3 DNA follows: TGTGCCAGCAGCGGACAGGGGTCCGGGGAGCTGTTTTTT. Filled out from reference TRBV7-6 and TRBJ2-2, the complete variable domain reads GAGVSQSPRYKVTKRGQDVALRCDPISGHVSLYWYRQALGQGPEFLTYFNYEAQQDKSGLPNDRFSAERPEGSISTLTIQRTEQRDSAMYRCASSGQGSGELFFGEGSRLTVL.

The chain has TRBV7-6 and TRBJ2-7; a possible D gene is TRBD2 (5 bases). V was shortened by 4 bases and J by 5 bases, with 21 bases between the two germline ends. Germline CDR1 reads SGHVS; CDR2 reads FNYEAQ. There are 16 residues in the CDR3. CDR3 protein: CASSSRVPTAGDEQYF. CDR3 DNA sequence: TGTGCCAGCAGCTCTCGGGTACCGACTGCGGGCGACGAGCAGTACTTC.

CDR3 nucleotides: TGCGCCAGCAAGCCCCGGGGGGGGCCCTATGGCTACACCTTC. Translation gives CASKPRGGPYGYTF. V gene TRBV4-1 combines with J gene TRBJ1-2; D might be TRBD1 (6 bases). Trimming pared 7 bases from V and 4 bases from J, leaving 16 bases between. The CDR3 sequence is 14 residues long. Germline CDR1 is MGHRA and CDR2 is YSYEKL.

This sequence joins TRBV11-3 and TRBJ2-2; TRBD1 aligns across 7 bases. The CDR3 extends over 19 amino acids. Germline-derived CDR1 and CDR2 are SGHNT and YENEEA. After removal of 1 base from V and 6 bases from J, the junction contained 17 bases not matched to a gene. The CDR3 sequence is CASSLAGTARPGLPGELFF. CDR3 coding DNA: TGTGCCAGCAGCTTAGCCGGGACAGCGAGACCGGGGCTCCCCGGGGAGCTGTTTTTT. Supplemented by reference TRBV11-3 and TRBJ2-2, the full variable domain reads EAGVVQSPRYKIIEKKQPVAFWCNPISGHNTLYWYLQNLGQGPELLIRYENEEAVDDSQLPKDRFSAERLKGVDSTLKIQPAELGDSAVYLCASSLAGTARPGLPGELFFGEGSRLTVL.

The chain uses TRBV18 and TRBJ2-7, with D possibly matching TRBD1 (6 bases). Germline assignment: CDR1 KGHSH and CDR2 LQKENI. V was trimmed by 4 bases and J by 0 bases, leaving 13 bases between them. The CDR3 is 15 amino acids. CDR3 loop: CASSLDRQSSYEQYF. CDR3 DNA: TGTGCCAGCTCACTGGACAGACAAAGCTCCTACGAGCAGTACTTC.

The chain has TRBV5-1 and TRBJ2-7; TRBD1 matches at 10 bases. The V gene's germline CDR1 is SGHRS and CDR2 YFSETQ. The CDR3 spans 13 residues. The V gene end was trimmed by 4 bases and the J gene end by 6 bases; junction bases not matched to a gene: 4. The CDR3 DNA sequence: TGCGCCAGCAGCAAGGACAGGGGGGGCGAGCAGTACTTC. This translates into CASSKDRGGEQYF.

The chain recombines TRBV28 with TRBJ1-1; D might be TRBD1 (6 bases). V gave up 7 bases and J gave up 4 bases, with 19 bases separating them. The CDR3 covers 15 residues. Per the germline V gene, CDR1 is MDHEN and CDR2 is SYDVKM. Here the CDR3 reads CASTTLRQESTEAFF. The CDR3 coding sequence is TGTGCCAGCACAACCCTCCGACAGGAGAGCACTGAAGCTTTCTTT.

The DNA for the CDR3 is TGTGCCAGCAGTCTGGCACTAGCGGGGGGGCAAGGGGAGCTGTTTTTT. It specifies CASSLALAGGQGELFF. The J gene is TRBJ2-2, the V gene TRBV28; TRBD2 agrees at 13 bases. Looked up from germline, CDR1 is MDHEN and CDR2 is SYDVKM. The CDR3 has 16 amino acids. Germline trimming cut 5 bases from V and 8 bases from J; bases unmatched to any gene: 8.

The chain has TRBV7-2 and TRBJ1-5; D not certain. The CDR3 spans 14 residues. Trimming pared 2 bases from V and 7 bases from J, leaving 12 bases between. Germline V lookup: CDR1 SGHTA, CDR2 FQGNSA. This chain's CDR3 is CASSLMRGGQPQHF. In nucleotides, the CDR3 is TGTGCCAGCAGCTTAATGCGGGGAGGGCAGCCCCAGCATTTT.

This chain links TRBV30 with TRBJ1-1, with 10 bases aligning to TRBD1. The CDR3 is 13 residues long. The germline V gene has CDR1 GTSNPN and CDR2 SVGIG (reference sequence). The V segment lost 7 bases and the J segment 3 bases; nucleotides outside the gene matches: 5. DNA for the CDR3: TGTGCCTTCGGACAGGGGGGGGACACTGAAGCTTTCTTT. Its protein is CAFGQGGDTEAFF.

The chain is built from TRBV29-1 and TRBJ2-2; TRBD2 is a possible D gene (5 bases). CDR1 and CDR2 from the germline V gene are SQVTM and ANQGSEA. The V end lost 7 bases, the J end lost 4 bases, and 16 bases lay between the germline ends. CDR3 size: 14 residues. The CDR3 nucleotides read TGCAGCGCCGAGGGCCTAATTCGCACCGGGGAGCTGTTTTTT. Amino acids: CSAEGLIRTGELFF.

The chain recombines TRBV15 with TRBJ2-7, with 7 bases aligning to TRBD2. V was pared by 0 bases and J by 4 bases, with 6 bases of the junction left unmatched. This CDR3 spans 15 amino acids. Germline CDR1 is LNHNV and CDR2 is YYDKDF (reference sequence). DNA for the CDR3: TGTGCCACCAGCAGAGAAGGACTAGGACCTTACGAGCAGTACTTC. Translating it yields CATSREGLGPYEQYF.

The chain carries TRBV5-5 and TRBJ2-7; possible D gene TRBD2, 7 bases. Germline CDR1 is SGHKS and CDR2 is YYEKEE (reference sequence). V was cut by 1 base and J by 7 bases, with 18 bases left in between. The CDR3 contains 15 residues. DNA of the CDR3: TGTGCCAGCAGCTTGCGGGGGGCCCAACCCTTGGAGCAGTACTTC. Amino acids: CASSLRGAQPLEQYF.

The chain carries TRBV30 and TRBJ1-5, with D possibly matching TRBD1 (5 bases). Germline assignment: CDR1 GTSNPN and CDR2 SVGIG (reference sequence). The CDR3 runs 20 residues. Trimming removed 0 bases from V and 1 base from J, with 25 bases in between. CDR3 residues: CAWSVYDPRVWGESNQPQHF. The CDR3 nucleotides are TGTGCCTGGAGTGTATATGACCCCCGAGTTTGGGGGGAAAGCAATCAGCCCCAGCATTTT. Supplemented by reference TRBV30 and TRBJ1-5, the full variable domain reads SQTIHQWPATLVQPVGSPLSLECTVEGTSNPNLYWYRQAAGRGLQLLFYSVGIGQISSEVPQNLSASRPQDRQFILSSKKLLLSDSGFYLCAWSVYDPRVWGESNQPQHFGDGTRLSIL.

The CDR3 DNA reads TGTGCCAGCAGCCCCAAAAAGACAGGGTGGAGCACTGAAGCTTTCTTT. The encoded protein is CASSPKKTGWSTEAFF. The rearrangement links TRBV5-6 to TRBJ1-1; TRBD1 matches 7 bases. V shed 4 bases, J shed 4 bases, and the junction held 13 bases outside the gene matches. CDR3 size: 16 residues. CDR1 and CDR2 (germline): SGHDT, YYEEEE.

The chain links TRBV7-9 to TRBJ1-1; D is undetermined. This CDR3 is built from 13 residues. From germline, CDR1 is SEHNR and CDR2 FQNEAQ (reference sequence). Trimming removed 10 bases from V and 3 bases from J, with 15 bases in between. The CDR3 region is CATAPRGHTEAFF. CDR3 nucleotide sequence: TGTGCCACGGCGCCACGGGGTCACACTGAAGCTTTCTTT.

CDR3: CASSPDGQGNEKLFF. The CDR3 DNA is TGCGCCAGCAGCCCGGACGGACAGGGGAATGAAAAACTGTTTTTT. The J gene is TRBJ1-4, the V gene TRBV5-1; 9 nucleotides align to TRBD1. This CDR3 has 15 amino acids. From germline, CDR1 is SGHRS and CDR2 YFSETQ. V dropped 4 bases and J dropped 5; count of bases not matched to a gene: 6.

V usage is TRBV27 and J usage is TRBJ1-2; 7 bases are a match to TRBD1. This CDR3 is built from 14 residues. Trimming removed 2 bases from V and 4 bases from J; junction bases left unmatched: 4. Looked up from germline, CDR1 is MNHEY and CDR2 is SMNVEV (reference sequence). The CDR3 DNA is TGTGCCAGCAGTTTACAGGGGGGCCCCTATGGCTACACCTTC. Translation: CASSLQGGPYGYTF.

This chain uses TRBV25-1 with TRBJ2-3; D is perhaps TRBD2 (6 bases). Germline CDR1 reads MGHDK; CDR2 reads SYGVNS. Trimming pared 1 base from V and 0 bases from J, leaving 11 bases between. The CDR3 sequence is 16 residues long. This chain's CDR3 is CASSEFRGTSTDTQYF. The CDR3 DNA sequence: TGTGCCAGCAGTGAATTTAGAGGGACTAGCACAGATACGCAGTATTTT.

The V call is TRBV28, the J call TRBJ2-7; D may be TRBD1 (6 bases). Germline lookup yields CDR1 MDHEN and CDR2 SYDVKM. With 6 bases removed from V and 0 bases from J, the gap between germline ends came to 15 bases. CDR3 size: 15 residues. The CDR3 nucleotides are TGTGCCAGCAGGGCGCTACAGGGCAGCTCCTACGAGCAGTACTTC. It is translated as CASRALQGSSYEQYF. Looking up the rest from reference TRBV28 and TRBJ2-7 gives the full variable domain: DVKVTQSSRYLVKRTGEKVFLECVQDMDHENMFWYRQDPGLGLRLIYFSYDVKMKEKGDIPEGYSVSREKKERFSLILESASTNQTSMYLCASRALQGSSYEQYFGPGTRLTVT.

The genes are TRBV5-1 and TRBJ2-3, with a possible D match to TRBD1 (6 bases). The CDR3 has 14 residues. The V and J ends lost 4 bases and 4 bases respectively, with 13 bases between them. The V gene's germline CDR1 is SGHRS and CDR2 YFSETQ. Written as DNA, the CDR3 is TGCGCCAGCAGCGCAGCCACAGGGCCAGATACGCAGTATTTT. The encoded protein is CASSAATGPDTQYF. Full variable domain (outside the CDR3, taken from reference TRBV5-1 and TRBJ2-3): KAGVTQTPRYLIKTRGQQVTLSCSPISGHRSVSWYQQTPGQGLQFLFEYFSETQRNKGNFPGRFSGRQFSNSRSEMNVSTLELGDSALYLCASSAATGPDTQYFGPGTRLTVL.

On this clone: This sample includes further DNA sequences coding for the same CDR3. The chain joins TRBV12-5 to TRBJ1-1; 7 nucleotides line up with TRBD1. After removal of 5 bases from V and 1 base from J, the junction contained 4 bases not matched to a gene. The germline CDR1 and CDR2 sequences are LGHNT and FRNRAP. The CDR3 loop spans 14 amino acids. The CDR3 sequence: CASGGTAGNTEAFF. In DNA, the CDR3 is TGTGCTAGTGGTGGGACAGCCGGGAACACTGAAGCTTTCTTT.

About this clone: Relative to the germline gene, one junction end is altered; a read error may explain this. The V and J genes are TRBV6-1 and TRBJ1-5; the D is unclear. This CDR3 comprises 13 residues. Germline-derived CDR1 and CDR2 are MNHNS and SASEGT. The CDR3 DNA reads as TGTGCCAGCAGTGACATTAGCAGTCAGCCCCAGCATTTT. It yields the protein CASSDISSQPQHF.

The rearrangement uses TRBV5-1 and TRBJ2-2; D remains ambiguous. Germline-derived CDR1 and CDR2 are SGHRS and YFSETQ. Trimming took off 4 bases at V and 3 bases at J, with 7 bases between the two ends. This CDR3 has 13 residues. CDR3 DNA sequence: TGCGCCAGCAGCGCCTCGGACACCGGGGAGCTGTTTTTT. This translates into CASSASDTGELFF.

The CDR3 spells CASSPGGRDQETQYF. The CDR3 DNA reads TGCGCCAGCAGCCCGGGGGGGCGGGATCAAGAGACCCAGTACTTC. The genes are TRBV4-3 and TRBJ2-5; 8 bases are shared with TRBD2. The CDR3 contains 15 residues. Germline CDR1 LGHNA, CDR2 YSLEER. V trimming: 4 bases; J trimming: 2 bases; junction bases outside the gene matches: 6.